These T cell receptor beta chains were read from a single sample in a study of blood T cells in healthy people across ages. TCRdb re-analysed the 5' RACE reads in MiXCR, keeping a single row per CDR3 protein. Of hundreds of thousands of distinct CDR3 sequences listed, around 20% are singletons. Material for sequencing was blood. These receptors came from a man between 65 and 85 years old in good health. Each CDR3 is given without its conserved first and last residue.

>TRBV7-2|TRBJ2-2|14
ASSLGRATGLGELF
>TRBV30|TRBJ2-1|11
AWSYLNYNEQF
>TRBV20-1|TRBJ1-1|12
SALTSGGNTEAF
>TRBV25-1|TRBJ2-6|14
ASRGLRYSGANVLT
>TRBV6-2/TRBV6-3|TRBJ2-5|14
ASSSLGTSSKETQY
>TRBV7-2|TRBJ2-2|11
ASSRARTGELF
>TRBV2|TRBJ2-2|13
ASSAMTGGTGELF
>TRBV4-1|TRBJ1-4|12
ASSQDAGGEKLF
>TRBV20-1|TRBJ2-7|12
SATGLAAAYEQY
>TRBV20-1|.|12
SARDPLGSNEQF
>TRBV2|TRBJ1-1|11
ASSGETGTEAF
>TRBV7-2|TRBJ1-5|13
ASSLVGVYGQPQH
>TRBV6-5|TRBJ1-2|11
ASSYTGNYGYT
>TRBV6-2/TRBV6-3|TRBJ2-1|13
ASGHHQGSYNEQF
>TRBV6-5|TRBJ2-1|13
ASSPAMSSYNEQF
>TRBV3-1|TRBJ1-2|10
ASSQDREGYT
>TRBV20-1|TRBJ2-1|13
SARERDRGYNEQF
>TRBV5-1|TRBJ2-5|13
ASSLGPGAEETQY
>TRBV5-1|TRBJ2-7|14
ASSSGAGGGVYEQY
>TRBV5-6|TRBJ2-2|12
ASSLVAGAGELF
>TRBV11-2|TRBJ1-1|10
ASSLSAGESF
>TRBV3-1|TRBJ1-1|12
VSSLPGQNTEAF
>TRBV3-1|TRBJ2-5|10
ASSLNPGAQY
>TRBV7-9|TRBJ2-5|11
ASSLEGAETQY
>TRBV12-3/TRBV12-4|TRBJ2-5|12
ASRRAGDRETQY
>TRBV20-1|TRBJ2-3|13
SATGLESKTDTQY
>TRBV20-1|TRBJ2-3|14
SATSGTSGSTDTQY
>TRBV15|TRBJ2-3|13
ATSKEAGNTDTQY
>TRBV21-1|.|17
ASSKFVLVPSGRAYEQY
>TRBV20-1|.|12
SAEPGLATHEQY
>TRBV2|TRBJ2-5|12
ASSGTGSQETQY
>TRBV20-1|TRBJ2-2|15
SARGGSGGRDTGELF
>TRBV12-3/TRBV12-4|TRBJ2-7|12
ASSLELGSYEQY
>TRBV2|TRBJ2-4|10
ASRLVRAIQY
>TRBV6-1|TRBJ2-7|12
ASSSEVGAYEQY
>TRBV18|TRBJ2-7|12
ASSPRDMVLEQY
>TRBV11-2|TRBJ2-1|13
ASSLQGDGNNEQF
>TRBV2|TRBJ2-7|11
ASGSSGWYEQY
>TRBV9|TRBJ1-4|15
ASSPSPPGTGDEKLF
>TRBV11-2|TRBJ2-1|12
ASSPPGLGREQF
>TRBV10-3|TRBJ1-1|14
AISEDRLSVNTEAF
>TRBV5-1|TRBJ2-2|12
ASTGTPNTGELF
>TRBV4-1|TRBJ2-7|11
ASSHDRGHEQY
>TRBV5-1|TRBJ2-5|10
ASTGDGETQY
>TRBV20-1|TRBJ2-3|14
SARDMRTAGTDTQY
>TRBV18|TRBJ2-7|13
ASRSPGTGPYEQY
>TRBV11-2|TRBJ1-4|13
ASSLAQGGNEKLF
>TRBV4-1|TRBJ2-5|13
ASSQTSQRQETQY
>TRBV12-3/TRBV12-4|TRBJ2-5|12
ASSLGTAYNEQS
>TRBV7-9|TRBJ1-1|12
ASSLEWGNTEAF
>TRBV7-6|TRBJ2-3|13
ASTRNQGDTDTQY
>TRBV7-9|TRBJ1-2|12
ASSSDRVSYGYT
>TRBV11-2|TRBJ2-5|15
ASSPRGSGPSQETQY
>TRBV10-3|TRBJ2-7|13
AISPSDRRVYEQY
>TRBV7-2|TRBJ1-1|14
ASSLGQGTSTLWAF
>TRBV19|TRBJ2-1|13
ASSLADSSYNEQF
>TRBV20-1|TRBJ1-4|11
SANRGANEKLF
>TRBV20-1|TRBJ1-5|11
SAKRDSNQPQH
>TRBV20-1|.|10
SAGSSSYEQY